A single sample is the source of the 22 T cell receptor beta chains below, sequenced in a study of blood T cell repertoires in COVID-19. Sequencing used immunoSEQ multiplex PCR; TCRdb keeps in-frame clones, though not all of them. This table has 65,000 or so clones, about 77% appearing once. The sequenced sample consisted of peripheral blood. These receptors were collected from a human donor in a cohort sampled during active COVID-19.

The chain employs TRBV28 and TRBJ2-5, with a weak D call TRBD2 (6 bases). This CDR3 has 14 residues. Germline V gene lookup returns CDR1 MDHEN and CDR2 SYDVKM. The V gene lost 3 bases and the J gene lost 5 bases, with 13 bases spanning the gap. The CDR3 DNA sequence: TGTGCCAGCAGTTTGGTTGGAGGGTGGGAGACCCAGTACTTC. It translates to CASSLVGGWETQYF.

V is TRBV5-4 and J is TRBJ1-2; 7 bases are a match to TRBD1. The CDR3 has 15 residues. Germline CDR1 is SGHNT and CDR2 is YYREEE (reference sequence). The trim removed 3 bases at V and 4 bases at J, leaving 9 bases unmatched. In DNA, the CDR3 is TGTGCCAGCAGCTCGGGGGCAGGGGGAGTCTATGGCTACACCTTC. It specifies CASSSGAGGVYGYTF.

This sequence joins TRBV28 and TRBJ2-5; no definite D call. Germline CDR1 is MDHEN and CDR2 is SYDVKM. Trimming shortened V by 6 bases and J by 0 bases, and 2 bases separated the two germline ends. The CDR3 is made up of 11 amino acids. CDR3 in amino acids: CASSNQETQYF. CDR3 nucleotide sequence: TGTGCCAGCAGCAACCAAGAGACCCAGTACTTC.

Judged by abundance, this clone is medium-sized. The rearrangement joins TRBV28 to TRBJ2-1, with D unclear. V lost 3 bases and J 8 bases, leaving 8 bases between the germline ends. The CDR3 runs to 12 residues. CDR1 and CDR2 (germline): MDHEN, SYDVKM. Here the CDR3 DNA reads TGTGCCAGCAGTTTTAGAAGCTATGAGCAGTTCTTC. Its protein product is CASSFRSYEQFF.

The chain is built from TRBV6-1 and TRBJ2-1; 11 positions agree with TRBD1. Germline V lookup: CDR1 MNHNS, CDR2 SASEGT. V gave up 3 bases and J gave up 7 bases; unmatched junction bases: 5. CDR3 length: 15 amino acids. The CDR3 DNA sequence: TGTGCCAGCAGTGAGCGGACAGGGGGCGGGAATGAGCAGTTCTTC. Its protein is CASSERTGGGNEQFF.

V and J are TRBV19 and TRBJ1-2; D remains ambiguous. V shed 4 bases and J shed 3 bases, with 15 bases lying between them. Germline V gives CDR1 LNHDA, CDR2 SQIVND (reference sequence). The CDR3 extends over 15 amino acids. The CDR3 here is CASSNRLELDYGYTF. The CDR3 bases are TGTGCCAGTAGTAACCGACTCGAGCTAGACTATGGCTACACCTTC.

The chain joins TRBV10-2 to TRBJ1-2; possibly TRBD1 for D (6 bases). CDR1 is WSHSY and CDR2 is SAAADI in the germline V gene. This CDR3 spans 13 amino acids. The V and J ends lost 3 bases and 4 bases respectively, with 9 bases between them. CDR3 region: CASSEAGAYGYTF. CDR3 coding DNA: TGCGCCAGCAGTGAAGCAGGGGCCTATGGCTACACCTTC.

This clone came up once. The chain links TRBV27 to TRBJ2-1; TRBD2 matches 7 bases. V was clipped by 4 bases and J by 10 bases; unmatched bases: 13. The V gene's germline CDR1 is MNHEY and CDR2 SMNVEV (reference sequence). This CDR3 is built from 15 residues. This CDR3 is CASSWGGVLKGEQFF. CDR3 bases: TGTGCCAGCAGTTGGGGGGGAGTTCTGAAGGGGGAGCAGTTCTTC.

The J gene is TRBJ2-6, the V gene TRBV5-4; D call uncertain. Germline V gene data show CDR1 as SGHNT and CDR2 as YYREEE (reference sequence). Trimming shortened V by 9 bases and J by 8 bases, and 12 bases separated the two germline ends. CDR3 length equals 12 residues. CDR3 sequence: CAIEIESNVLTF. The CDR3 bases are TGTGCCATCGAGATTGAGTCCAACGTCCTGACTTTC.

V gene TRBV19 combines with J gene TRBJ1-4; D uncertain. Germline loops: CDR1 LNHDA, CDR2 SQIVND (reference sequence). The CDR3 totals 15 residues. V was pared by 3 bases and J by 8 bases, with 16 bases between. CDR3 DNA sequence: TGTGCCAGTAGTATTACGACCCTCGCGGCGGAAAAACTGTTTTTT. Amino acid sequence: CASSITTLAAEKLFF. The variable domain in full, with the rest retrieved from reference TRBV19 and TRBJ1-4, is DGGITQSPKYLFRKEGQNVTLSCEQNLNHDAMYWYRQDPGQGLRLIYYSQIVNDFQKGDIAEGYSVSREKKESFPLTVTSAQKNPTAFYLCASSITTLAAEKLFFGSGTQLSVL.

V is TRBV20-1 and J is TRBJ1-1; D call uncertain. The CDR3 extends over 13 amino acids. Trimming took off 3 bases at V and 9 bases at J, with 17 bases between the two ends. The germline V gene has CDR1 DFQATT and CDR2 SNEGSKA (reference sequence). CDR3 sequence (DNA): TGCAGTGCTAGTATACCCCCCCCAGGCCAAGCTTTCTTT. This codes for CSASIPPPGQAFF.

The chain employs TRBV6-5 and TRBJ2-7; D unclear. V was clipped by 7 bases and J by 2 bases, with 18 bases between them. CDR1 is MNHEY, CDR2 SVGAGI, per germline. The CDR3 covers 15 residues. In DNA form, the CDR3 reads TGTGCCAGCATTCGCGACCCGGCGGCAACCTACGAGCAGTACTTC. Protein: CASIRDPAATYEQYF.

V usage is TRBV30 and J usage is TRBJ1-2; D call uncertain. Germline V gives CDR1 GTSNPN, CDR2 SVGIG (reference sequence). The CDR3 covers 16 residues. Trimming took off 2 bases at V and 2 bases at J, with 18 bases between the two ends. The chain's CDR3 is CAWSPTGVYPNYGYTF. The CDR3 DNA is TGTGCCTGGAGTCCCACCGGAGTGTACCCGAACTATGGCTACACCTTC.

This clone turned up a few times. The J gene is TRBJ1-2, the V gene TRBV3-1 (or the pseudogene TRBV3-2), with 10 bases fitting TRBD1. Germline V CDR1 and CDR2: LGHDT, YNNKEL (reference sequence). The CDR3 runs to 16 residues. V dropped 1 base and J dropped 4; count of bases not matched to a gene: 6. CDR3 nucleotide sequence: TGTGCCAGCAGCCAAGTGGGACAGGGGCAGGGCTATGGCTACACCTTC. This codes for CASSQVGQGQGYGYTF.

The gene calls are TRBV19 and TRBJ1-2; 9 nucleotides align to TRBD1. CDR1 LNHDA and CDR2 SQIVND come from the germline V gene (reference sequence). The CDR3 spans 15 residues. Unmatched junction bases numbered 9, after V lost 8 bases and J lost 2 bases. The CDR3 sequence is CASQTRDRGNYGYTF. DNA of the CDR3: TGTGCCAGTCAAACCCGTGACAGGGGGAACTATGGCTACACCTTC.

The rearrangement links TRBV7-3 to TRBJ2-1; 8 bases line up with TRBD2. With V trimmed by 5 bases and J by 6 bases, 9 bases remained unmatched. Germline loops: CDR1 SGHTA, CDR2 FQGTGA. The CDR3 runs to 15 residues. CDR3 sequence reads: CASSPELGLVNEQFF. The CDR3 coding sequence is TGTGCCAGCAGCCCAGAGTTGGGACTAGTCAATGAGCAGTTCTTC.

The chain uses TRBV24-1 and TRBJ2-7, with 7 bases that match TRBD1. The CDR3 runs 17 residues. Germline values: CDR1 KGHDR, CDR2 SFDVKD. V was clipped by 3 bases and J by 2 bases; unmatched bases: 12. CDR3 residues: CATSDGLGRQGTYEQYF. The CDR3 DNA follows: TGTGCCACCAGTGATGGCCTTGGTAGACAGGGTACCTACGAGCAGTACTTC.

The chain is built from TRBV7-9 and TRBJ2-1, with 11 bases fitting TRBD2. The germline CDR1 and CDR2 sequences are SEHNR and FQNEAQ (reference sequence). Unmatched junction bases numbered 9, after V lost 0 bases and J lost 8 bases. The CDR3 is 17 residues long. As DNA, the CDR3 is TGTGCCAGCAGCTTAGCCCCATTAGCGGGAGGGGTCTATGAGCAGTTCTTC. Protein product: CASSLAPLAGGVYEQFF.

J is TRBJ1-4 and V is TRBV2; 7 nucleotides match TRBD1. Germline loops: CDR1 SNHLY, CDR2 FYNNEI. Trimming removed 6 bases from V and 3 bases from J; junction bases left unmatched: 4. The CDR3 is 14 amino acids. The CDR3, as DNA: TGTGCCAGCAGGGTGGGACAGCCTAATGAAAAACTGTTTTTT. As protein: CASRVGQPNEKLFF.

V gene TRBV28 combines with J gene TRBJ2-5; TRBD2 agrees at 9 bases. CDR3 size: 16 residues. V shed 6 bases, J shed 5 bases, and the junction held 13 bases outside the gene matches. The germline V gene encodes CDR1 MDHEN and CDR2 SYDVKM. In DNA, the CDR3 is TGTGCCAGCAGATTAGCGGGAGCCCTTCCTCCGGAGACCCAGTACTTC. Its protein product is CASRLAGALPPETQYF.

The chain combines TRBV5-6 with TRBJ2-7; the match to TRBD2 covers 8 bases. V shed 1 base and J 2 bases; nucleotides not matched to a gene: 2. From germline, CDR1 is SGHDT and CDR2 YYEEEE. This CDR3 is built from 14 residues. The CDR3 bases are TGTGCCAGCAGCTTGCCCGGGAGGGCCTACGAGCAGTACTTC. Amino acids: CASSLPGRAYEQYF.

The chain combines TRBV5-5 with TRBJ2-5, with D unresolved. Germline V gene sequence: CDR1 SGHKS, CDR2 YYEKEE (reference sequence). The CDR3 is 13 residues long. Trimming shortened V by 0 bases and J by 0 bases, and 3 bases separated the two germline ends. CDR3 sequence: CASSLAYQETQYF. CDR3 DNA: TGTGCCAGCAGCTTGGCGTACCAAGAGACCCAGTACTTC.